The present entry profiles one T cell receptor (beta chain) with its context. V lost 6 bases, J lost 3 bases, and 11 bases lay in between. CDR3 length equals 13 residues. Germline-derived CDR1 and CDR2 are LNHDA and SQIVND (reference sequence). The sample comes from a study of T cell changes during pregnancy in multiple sclerosis. Generated by immunoSEQ multiplex PCR, the TCRdb table keeps only in-frame clones and is missing some. The data show 40,000 to 50,000 clones, with roughly 91% seen just once and roughly 0.6% held by the top ten. The sequencing used CD4+ T cells from peripheral blood mononuclear cells, collected in the third trimester of pregnancy. This sequence was found in a female donor with multiple sclerosis, enrolled in a pregnancy study. The chain uses TRBV19 and TRBJ1-1, with a weak D call TRBD1 (6 bases). CDR3 loop: CASRGGLDTEAFF. In DNA, the CDR3 is TGTGCCAGTAGAGGGGGTCTGGACACTGAAGCTTTCTTT.